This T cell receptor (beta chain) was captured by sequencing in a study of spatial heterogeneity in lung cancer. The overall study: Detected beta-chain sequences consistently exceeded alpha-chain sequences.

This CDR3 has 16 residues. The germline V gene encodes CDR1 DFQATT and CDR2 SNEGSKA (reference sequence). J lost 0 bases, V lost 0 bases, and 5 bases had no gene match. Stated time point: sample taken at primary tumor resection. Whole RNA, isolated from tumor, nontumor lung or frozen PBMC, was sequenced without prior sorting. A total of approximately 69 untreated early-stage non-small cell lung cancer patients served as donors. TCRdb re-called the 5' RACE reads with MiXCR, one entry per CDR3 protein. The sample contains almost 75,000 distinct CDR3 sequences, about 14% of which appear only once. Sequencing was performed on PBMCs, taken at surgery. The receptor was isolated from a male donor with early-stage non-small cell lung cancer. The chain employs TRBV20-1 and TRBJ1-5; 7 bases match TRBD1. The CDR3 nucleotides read TGCAGTGCTAGAGAGAGGACAGGATATAGCAATCAGCCCCAGCATTTT. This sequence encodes CSARERTGYSNQPQHF.